This TCR beta chain appears in the sequencing data of a study of blood T cell repertoires in COVID-19. About the study: Sources were T cells, B-cell-depleted T cells, or PBMCs; the material itself was cDNA or gDNA.

TCRdb keeps only in-frame clones here, not all; method: immunoSEQ multiplex PCR. The data contain about 140,000 clones, 80% to 90% of them seen just once; the ten biggest clones take up around 8.6%. V was cut by 6 bases and J by 4 bases, with 15 bases left in between. CDR1 and CDR2 (germline): SNHLY, FYNNEI. The CDR3 extends over 14 amino acids. The sequencing input was peripheral blood. The sequence was collected from a woman aged 50 to 65 with active or convalescent COVID-19. This chain links TRBV2 with TRBJ1-1; D is unresolved. This CDR3 reads CASSPDMPGTEAFF. The DNA of the CDR3 is TGTGCCAGCAGCCCAGATATGCCGGGCACTGAAGCTTTCTTT.